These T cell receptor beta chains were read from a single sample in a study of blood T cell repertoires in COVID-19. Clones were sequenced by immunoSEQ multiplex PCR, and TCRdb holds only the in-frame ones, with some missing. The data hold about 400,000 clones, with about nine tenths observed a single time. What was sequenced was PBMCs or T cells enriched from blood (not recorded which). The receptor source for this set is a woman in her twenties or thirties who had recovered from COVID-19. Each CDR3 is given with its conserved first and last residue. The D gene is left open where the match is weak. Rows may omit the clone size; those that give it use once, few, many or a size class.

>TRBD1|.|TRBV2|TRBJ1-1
TGTGCCAGCAGTGAAGCTGACAGGGTGGAAGCTTTCTTT
CASSEADRVEAFF
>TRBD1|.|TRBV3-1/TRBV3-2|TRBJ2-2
TGTGCCAGCCGGAGACAGGGGGCATCCGGGGAGCTGTTTTTT
CASRRQGASGELFF
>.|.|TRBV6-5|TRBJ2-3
TGTGCCAGCAGTTACGGTCTAGCGACAGATACGCAGTATTTT
CASSYGLATDTQYF
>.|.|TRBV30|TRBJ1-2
TGTGCCTGGAGTCTATTGGGCAGTAACTATGGCTACACCTTC
CAWSLLGSNYGYTF
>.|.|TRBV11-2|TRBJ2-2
TGTGCCAGCAGCTTTGTCCACAAGAACACCGGGGAGCTGTTTTTT
CASSFVHKNTGELFF
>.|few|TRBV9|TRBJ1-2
TGTGCCAGTTTCGGGATTGGCTACACCTTC
CASFGIGYTF
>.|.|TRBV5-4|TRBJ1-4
TGTGCCAGCAGCTTGGACAGTACTAATGAAAAACTGTTTTTT
CASSLDSTNEKLFF
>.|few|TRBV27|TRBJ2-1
TGTGCCAGCAGTTTAGTGCCCAGAAATGAGCAGTTCTTC
CASSLVPRNEQFF
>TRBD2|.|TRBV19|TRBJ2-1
TGTGCCAGTAGTACCCATCCTCTTCTAGCGGGGGGTAGGTCCTACAATGAGCAGTTCTTC
CASSTHPLLAGGRSYNEQFF
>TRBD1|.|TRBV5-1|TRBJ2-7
TGCGCCAGCAGAAGGACAGGGACCTACGAGCAGTACTTC
CASRRTGTYEQYF
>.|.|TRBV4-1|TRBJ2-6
TGCGCCAGCAGCCCCCAGGACGGGGGCTCTGGGGCCAACGTCCTGACTTTC
CASSPQDGGSGANVLTF